The clone carrying this TCR beta chain was seen a single time. The data were obtained in a study of technical replicates of blood from four donors. TCRdb's copy holds only in-frame clones and misses some; the assay was immunoSEQ multiplex PCR. The table has about 73,000 clones, approximately 91% seen once. Germline CDR1 and CDR2: SNHLY and FYNNEI. V was trimmed by 5 bases and J by 4 bases, leaving 17 bases between them. The CDR3 contains 15 residues. The chain joins TRBV2 to TRBJ1-2, with D possibly matching TRBD1 (5 bases). The TCR was taken from a human donor in good health. Some clones in this sample may be carry-over from other donors' samples. The sequenced sample consisted of PBMCs. Written as DNA, the CDR3 is TGTGCCAGCAGTCCGTCTGGGGCGCAATTCTATGGCTACACCTTC. It translates to CASSPSGAQFYGYTF. Complete variable domain (other parts from reference TRBV2 and TRBJ1-2): EPEVTQTPSHQVTQMGQEVILRCVPISNHLYFYWYRQILGQKVEFLVSFYNNEISEKSEIFDDQFSVERPDGSNFTLKIRSTKLEDSAMYFCASSPSGAQFYGYTFGSGTRLTVV.